This TCR beta chain emerged from a study of shared clonotypes between healthy human individuals. Germline V gives CDR1 MDHEN, CDR2 SYDVKM. There are 18 residues in the CDR3. V was pared by 4 bases and J by 4 bases, with 23 bases between. Once extracted for a subset, genomic DNA was divided evenly among several immunoSEQ plates. Only in-frame clones appear in the TCRdb table, and some are missing; sequencing was by immunoSEQ multiplex PCR. Here the sample spans some 2,000,000 clones, 85% to 95% being singletons. Naive-designated CD8 cells lacked CD45RO, were positively enriched for CCR7, and omitted terminally differentiated effector memory CD45RA+ cells. Notes on this clone: Its antigen remains unknown.

Study results and limitations: The diversity represented, both genetic and in exposure history, was limited by few donors. Expectations were that clonotype sharing among donors would be affected by sequencing depth. Collection of samples was limited to blood; tissue repertoires likely differ.

The chain has TRBV28 and TRBJ2-1; D gene unclear. The TCR was taken from a young man in good health. The sequenced sample was naive CD8+ T cells sorted from blood. CDR3: CASSSTWDVIQQYNEQFF. The CDR3 DNA follows: TGTGCCAGCAGTTCTACATGGGATGTGATTCAACAGTACAATGAGCAGTTCTTC.